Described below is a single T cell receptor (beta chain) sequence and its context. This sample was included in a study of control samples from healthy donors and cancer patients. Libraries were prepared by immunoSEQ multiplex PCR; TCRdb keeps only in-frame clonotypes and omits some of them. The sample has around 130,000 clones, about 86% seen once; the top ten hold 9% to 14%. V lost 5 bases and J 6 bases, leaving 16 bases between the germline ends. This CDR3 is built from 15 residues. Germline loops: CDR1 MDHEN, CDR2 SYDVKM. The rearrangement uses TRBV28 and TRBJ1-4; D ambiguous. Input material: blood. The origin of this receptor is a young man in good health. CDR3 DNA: TGTGCCAGCAGTCCCCATTACGGGGTTGATGAAAAACTGTTTTTT. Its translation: CASSPHYGVDEKLFF. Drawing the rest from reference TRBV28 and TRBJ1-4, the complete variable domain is DVKVTQSSRYLVKRTGEKVFLECVQDMDHENMFWYRQDPGLGLRLIYFSYDVKMKEKGDIPEGYSVSREKKERFSLILESASTNQTSMYLCASSPHYGVDEKLFFGSGTQLSVL.